Below are 6 T cell receptor beta chains sequenced from a single sample in a study of cytomegalovirus exposure and HLA in healthy donors. PCR primers comprised 60 Vbeta and 13 Jbeta primers. Assay: immunoSEQ multiplex PCR; the TCRdb copy retains only in-frame clones and omits some. The sample table includes over 70,000 clones. The sample was PBMCs. The receptors were sampled from a woman aged 40 to 50 in good health and CMV-seropositive.

V usage is TRBV29-1 and J usage is TRBJ1-3; the D is unclear. Deletions cut 6 bases from V and 0 bases from J, with 9 bases between. The CDR3 has 13 amino acids. Germline CDR1 is SQVTM and CDR2 is ANQGSEA. CDR3 amino acids: CSVGVGSGNTIYF. CDR3 sequence (DNA): TGCAGCGTCGGGGTTGGCTCTGGAAACACCATATATTTT.

The chain carries TRBV7-9 and TRBJ2-7; D is unresolved. The V gene's germline CDR1 is SEHNR and CDR2 FQNEAQ (reference sequence). Deletions cut 1 base from V and 5 bases from J, with 15 bases between. CDR3 length: 15 amino acids. CDR3 region: CASSLVEVGLNEQYF. The CDR3 DNA follows: TGTGCCAGCAGCTTAGTCGAAGTGGGCTTGAACGAGCAGTACTTC.

This chain joins TRBV7-9 and TRBJ1-6, with D perhaps TRBD1 (5 bases). This CDR3 contains 14 residues. Germline CDR1 reads SEHNR; CDR2 reads FQNEAQ (reference sequence). V gave up 3 bases and J gave up 6 bases, with 9 bases separating them. Here the CDR3 reads CASSLGGLNSPLHF. Here the CDR3 DNA reads TGTGCCAGCAGCTTGGGGGGACTTAATTCACCCCTCCACTTT.

This rearrangement joins TRBV15 to TRBJ2-2; a weak D match, TRBD2 (7 bases). This CDR3 comprises 14 residues. Germline CDR1 reads LNHNV; CDR2 reads YYDKDF (reference sequence). V was pared by 5 bases and J by 3 bases, with 10 bases between. As DNA, the CDR3 is TGTGCCACCAGCGGAGGGGGGGACACCGGGGAGCTGTTTTTT. Its translation is CATSGGGDTGELFF.

This rearrangement joins TRBV30 to TRBJ2-7, with 11 bases matching TRBD1. V trimming: 5 bases; J trimming: 5 bases; junction bases outside the gene matches: 5. Germline V gene sequence: CDR1 GTSNPN, CDR2 SVGIG (reference sequence). The CDR3 is made up of 13 amino acids. In DNA, the CDR3 is TGTGCCTGGGACCGGGACAGGGGGAACGAGCAGTACTTC. Its translation: CAWDRDRGNEQYF.

The V call is TRBV6-5, the J call TRBJ1-5, with a tentative D call TRBD1 (6 bases). The V gene's germline CDR1 is MNHEY and CDR2 SVGAGI. The ends were cut back, 5 bases at V and 9 bases at J, with 17 bases in the middle. The CDR3 has 14 residues. The CDR3 DNA sequence: TGTGCCAGCAGTGTACAGGGAACTCAACGGCCCCAGCATTTT. It encodes CASSVQGTQRPQHF.